This passage covers 16 T cell receptor beta chains from one sample sequenced in a study of OX40 agonist ivuxolimab in advanced cancers. The repertoire was sequenced with immunoSEQ multiplex PCR; TCRdb's copy has only in-frame clones and lacks some. Seen here are about 67,000 clones, 65% to 85% observed once, and the top ten hold about 7.9%. The material was CD4+ or CD8+ T cells sorted from blood, obtained in a trial of the OX40 agonist ivuxolimab. These receptors all come from an adult with an advanced solid tumor such as melanoma, head and neck, liver or kidney cancer.

V gene TRBV7-3 combines with J gene TRBJ2-3; TRBD2 aligns across 8 bases. Trimming removed 5 bases from V and 2 bases from J; junction bases left unmatched: 9. The CDR3 has 16 residues. The V gene's germline CDR1 is SGHTA and CDR2 FQGTGA. The CDR3 here is CASSPGFGRDTDTQYF. The CDR3 coding sequence is TGTGCCAGCAGCCCGGGGTTCGGGAGGGACACAGATACGCAGTATTTT.

The chain joins TRBV7-2 to TRBJ1-2; 7 nucleotides align to TRBD1. The CDR3 has 15 amino acids. The germline gives CDR1 SGHTA, CDR2 FQGNSA. Losses at the gene ends were 3 bases for V and 14 bases for J; bases not matched to a gene: 18. As DNA, the CDR3 is TGTGCCAGCAGCTTCTTTAAGGGGGCGTGGATTTTGGGGACCTTC. Protein: CASSFFKGAWILGTF.

The rearrangement uses TRBV7-9 and TRBJ2-2, with D perhaps matching TRBD1 (6 bases). V shed 5 bases and J shed 6 bases, with 19 bases lying between them. The length of the CDR3 is 16 residues. CDR1 is SEHNR, CDR2 FQNEAQ, per germline (reference sequence). The CDR3 reads CASSDRTPGAAGELFF. CDR3 in DNA: TGTGCCAGCAGCGATCGGACGCCAGGGGCGGCCGGGGAGCTGTTTTTT.

The chain carries TRBV25-1 and TRBJ2-5; 9 positions match TRBD2. The CDR3 sequence is 16 residues long. Trimming removed 2 bases from V and 5 bases from J; junction bases left unmatched: 9. Per germline, CDR1 MGHDK and CDR2 SYGVNS. The CDR3 DNA follows: TGTGCCAGCAGTGAAGGGCTAGCGGGGCTGATGGAGACCCAGTACTTC. Translation: CASSEGLAGLMETQYF.

This clone came up once. V usage is TRBV11-3 and J usage is TRBJ2-7; 7 bases agree with TRBD1. Germline V gene data show CDR1 as SGHNT and CDR2 as YENEEA. This CDR3 has 18 amino acids. V lost 2 bases, J lost 2 bases, and 15 bases stayed unmatched. CDR3 residues: CASSLYGQVEAGTYEQYV. The CDR3 DNA follows: TGTGCCAGCAGCTTATATGGACAGGTGGAGGCAGGAACCTACGAGCAGTACGTC.

This CDR3 reads CSWGQGPRDTQYF. The CDR3 DNA reads TGCAGCTGGGGGCAGGGGCCTCGAGATACGCAGTATTTT. The J gene is TRBJ2-3, the V gene TRBV29-1, with D possibly being TRBD1 (6 bases). This CDR3 has 13 residues. V was cut by 8 bases and J by 5 bases, with 17 bases left in between. Germline loops: CDR1 SQVTM, CDR2 ANQGSEA.

This clone has only one observation. The V gene is TRBV5-4, the J gene TRBJ2-1, with 15 positions matching TRBD2. CDR1 is SGHNT, CDR2 YYREEE, per germline (reference sequence). J was trimmed by 0 bases and V by 4 bases; bases with no gene match: 5. The CDR3 is 18 amino acids. The CDR3 nucleotides read TGTGCCAGCAGCATCGGGACTAGCGGGGGGAGCTCCTACAATGAGCAGTTCTTC. Amino acid sequence: CASSIGTSGGSSYNEQFF.

The V and J genes are TRBV28 and TRBJ1-2; TRBD1 agrees at 8 bases. The CDR3 length is 14 residues. Germline CDR1 and CDR2: MDHEN and SYDVKM. The V and J ends lost 5 bases and 7 bases, in that order; junction bases with no gene match: 9. CDR3 loop: CASSTLRTGTGYTF. The CDR3 DNA reads TGTGCCAGCAGTACCCTAAGGACAGGGACTGGCTACACCTTC.

The chain uses TRBV19 and TRBJ2-1, with 11 bases matching TRBD2. The germline V gene encodes CDR1 LNHDA and CDR2 SQIVND (reference sequence). This CDR3 region has 13 residues. Trimming removed 8 bases from V and 9 bases from J; junction bases left unmatched: 6. The CDR3 sequence: CASFSGGASEQFF. The CDR3, as DNA: TGTGCCAGTTTTAGCGGGGGGGCGAGTGAGCAGTTCTTC.

V usage is TRBV28 and J usage is TRBJ2-7, with D perhaps matching TRBD2 (6 bases). The germline V gene encodes CDR1 MDHEN and CDR2 SYDVKM. There are 18 residues in the CDR3. Trimming cost V 4 bases and J 2 bases, with 24 bases left between them. The CDR3 reads CASSSLIDRDFLPYEQYV. CDR3 DNA sequence: TGTGCCAGCAGTTCTCTCATAGACCGGGACTTTCTCCCCTACGAGCAGTACGTC.

The chain couples TRBV10-3 to TRBJ2-1; 8 bases fit TRBD2. The CDR3 sequence is 13 residues long. Germline assignment: CDR1 ENHRY and CDR2 SYGVKD. Trimming took 8 bases from V and 5 from J; bases not matched to a gene: 5. CDR3 in DNA: TGTGCCATCGGGACTAGTCTGGACAATGAGCAGTTCTTC. Protein sequence: CAIGTSLDNEQFF.

This clone appeared once. V usage is TRBV7-2 and J usage is TRBJ2-5, with 10 bases matching TRBD1. CDR3 length: 16 residues. Germline assignment: CDR1 SGHTA and CDR2 FQGNSA. Trimming at V came to 1 base and at J to 2 bases, leaving 4 bases not matched to a gene. The CDR3 nucleotides read TGTGCCAGCAGCTTAGTAGGGACAGGGGCTCAAGAGACCCAGTACTTC. It specifies CASSLVGTGAQETQYF.

The V call is TRBV6-6, the J call TRBJ1-3; D ambiguous. Between the trimmed V and J ends, which lost 8 bases and 0 bases, there was a span of 8 bases. The CDR3 covers 13 residues. The germline V gene encodes CDR1 MNHNY and CDR2 SVGAGI (reference sequence). DNA for the CDR3: TGTGCCAGCGGTCTCCCCTCTGGAAACACCATATATTTT. Protein: CASGLPSGNTIYF.

The chain couples TRBV2 to TRBJ1-2; 7 bases agree with TRBD1. CDR1 is SNHLY, CDR2 FYNNEI, per germline. The CDR3 runs to 14 residues. Trimming took 6 bases from V and 0 from J; bases not matched to a gene: 4. CDR3 DNA: TGTGCCAGCAGAGGGGACAGCCCTAACTATGGCTACACCTTC. This gives the protein CASRGDSPNYGYTF.

This clone was picked up one time. The chain employs TRBV4-2 and TRBJ2-2; D is undetermined. Per the germline V gene, CDR1 is LGHNA and CDR2 is YNFKEQ. V was clipped by 0 bases and J by 4 bases, with 9 bases between them. The CDR3 contains 15 residues. The CDR3 protein is CASSQDTWGTGELFF. As DNA, the CDR3 is TGTGCCAGCAGCCAAGATACATGGGGCACCGGGGAGCTGTTTTTT.

The chain joins TRBV28 to TRBJ1-5; tentative D call: TRBD1 (5 bases). V lost 6 bases, J lost 0 bases, and 15 bases lay in between. The CDR3 totals 16 residues. Germline V gene data show CDR1 as MDHEN and CDR2 as SYDVKM. The CDR3 DNA follows: TGTGCCAGCAGCCAAGGAGGACAAGATAGCAATCAGCCCCAGCATTTT. This codes for CASSQGGQDSNQPQHF.